This T cell receptor (beta chain) stems from a study of T cell changes during pregnancy in multiple sclerosis (dated by TCRdb to between 2019 and 2020). At the level of the whole study: Changes in the T cell repertoire over the course of pregnancy were examined in this study in women with multiple sclerosis.

This clone was seen only once. The target of this receptor is not known. Qualities for individual bases were not recorded, and no much larger clone is one base off. The library was prepared using the immunoSEQ multiplex PCR assay. The immuneACCESS repertoire file appears here via TCRdb, limited to in-frame rearrangements. These files lack a portion of the clones; in checked studies, under half of the deficit traces to unresolved V genes, and the cause of the others is not known. The sample records 45,000 to 60,000 clones, more than 90% of which are singletons. About 0.37% of the sample comes from the top ten. V loses 3 bases, J loses 2 bases, and the germline ends lie 15 bases apart. Per the germline V gene, MDHEN is the CDR1 and SYDVKM is the CDR2. From cysteine to phenylalanine, the CDR3 is 16 amino acids long. The entry retains the CDR3 DNA only, 48 bases that are in frame from base 1.

This clonotype was sampled from a female donor with multiple sclerosis, enrolled in a pregnancy study. The sequencing used CD4+ T cells from peripheral blood mononuclear cells, collected before pregnancy. The V gene is TRBV28 and the J gene is TRBJ2-3, with a tentative D gene TRBD1 over 6 matching bases. This receptor carries the CDR3 CASSLIQGPTTDTQYF. The nucleotides read TGTGCCAGCAGTTTGATACAGGGACCGACCACAGATACGCAGTATTTT.